The 6 T cell receptor beta chains given below trace back to one sample, sequenced in a study of T cells after yellow fever vaccination. TCRdb processed the 5' RACE reads anew with MiXCR; each CDR3 protein has one entry. The sample includes around 150,000 distinct CDR3 sequences, about 7% seen only once; the top ten take 2.5% to 3%. Sequenced here: CD4+ T cells sorted from PBMCs, sampled less than 6 days after the first yellow fever vaccination. The receptors originated from a man aged 18 to 29 who received the YFV17D yellow fever vaccine.

The V gene is TRBV5-1, the J gene TRBJ1-2; 9 bases are shared with TRBD1. V shed 7 bases, J shed 6 bases, and the junction held 10 bases outside the gene matches. Germline V gives CDR1 SGHRS, CDR2 YFSETQ. The CDR3 is 14 residues long. In DNA form, the CDR3 reads TGCGCCAGCTCCTCACAGGGGGCGCTGAATGGCTACACCTTC. Translation gives CASSSQGALNGYTF.

In its sample, this clonotype was seen many times. The CDR3 DNA follows: TGCGCCAGCAGTGAAGACGGTGGGGCTTTAAACGGCTACACCTTC. This encodes CASSEDGGALNGYTF. The chain joins TRBV4-3 to TRBJ1-2; weak D call: TRBD1 (5 bases). This CDR3 region has 15 residues. Germline V CDR1 and CDR2: LGHNA, YSLEER. The V and J ends lost 6 bases and 8 bases respectively, with 22 bases between them.

As for this clonotype: The junction does not match germline at one end; this may be a read error. The V and J genes are TRBV30 and TRBJ2-7, with TRBD2 as a possible D gene (5 bases). The CDR3 runs to 12 residues. Germline-derived CDR1 and CDR2 are GTSNPN and SVGIG (reference sequence). CDR3 DNA: TGTGCCGGGAGCAGGAGTTTTGGCGAGCAGTACTTC. The encoded protein is CAGSRSFGEQYF. Together with reference TRBV30 and TRBJ2-7, the CDR3 gives the full variable domain: SQTIHQWPATLVQPVGSPLSLECTVEGTSNPNLYWYRQAAGRGLQLLFYSVGIGQISSEVPQNLSASRPQDRQFILSSKKLLLSDSGFYLCAGSRSFGEQYFGPGTRLTVT.

This clonotype was recorded at least ten times. The gene calls are TRBV29-1 and TRBJ1-1; D gene ambiguous. Germline CDR1 SQVTM, CDR2 ANQGSEA. The CDR3 covers 14 residues. Trimming removed 5 bases from V and 0 bases from J, with 13 bases in between. CDR3 sequence (DNA): TGCAGCGTTTCTGGACGGTTCATGAACACTGAAGCTTTCTTT. As protein: CSVSGRFMNTEAFF. The whole variable domain, remainder taken from reference TRBV29-1 and TRBJ1-1, is SAVISQKPSRDICQRGTSLTIQCQVDSQVTMMFWYRQQPGQSLTLIATANQGSEATYESGFVIDKFPISRPNLTFSTLTVSNMSPEDSSIYLCSVSGRFMNTEAFFGQGTRLTVV.

This clonotype was picked up many times. J is TRBJ1-1 and V is TRBV6-2 or TRBV6-3; D not resolved. V lost 3 bases to trimming and J lost 4 bases, with 9 bases between them. The germline gives CDR1 MNHEY, CDR2 SVGEGT. The CDR3 consists of 13 residues. The CDR3 nucleotides are TGTGCCAGCAGTTATCTATACACCACTGAAGCTTTCTTT. Translating it yields CASSYLYTTEAFF.

This clonotype was seen a few times. The chain uses TRBV6-5 and TRBJ2-5; the match to TRBD1 covers 9 bases. CDR1 and CDR2 (germline): MNHEY, SVGAGI. With V trimmed by 6 bases and J by 9 bases, 8 bases remained unmatched. CDR3 length: 13 residues. The CDR3 reads CASRYRGLGSQYF. CDR3 DNA sequence: TGTGCCAGCAGATACAGGGGGCTAGGGTCCCAGTACTTC.